This T cell receptor (beta chain) is from a study of blood T cell repertoires in COVID-19 (dated by TCRdb to the early 2020s). Broadly, across the study: The collaborator samples originated in the United States, Italy and Spain and spanned the acute and convalescent phases of COVID-19. The material from the prospective study consisted of cDNA or gDNA derived from T cells, B-cell-depleted T cells, or PBMCs. A de-identified subject ID, COVID-19 status, age in years and sex were almost always included in the sample metadata. Samples were obtained from the ongoing ImmuneRACE study (first 160 participants) and from some 1,300 subjects provided by 6 global collaborators. The dataset comprised deeply sampled blood TCRbeta repertoires from subjects exposed to, actively infected with, or recovered from COVID-19. Where available, HLA class I and class II types were obtained from metadata supplied by the sample provider rather than from assay-based typing. A freely available public database, intended as a resource for researchers studying the immune response to SARS-CoV-2, is where the repertoires were released.

Whole blood was collected in K2EDTA tubes by collaborating institutions according to the institutions' own protocols. For TCRbeta analysis, collaborators shipped samples as frozen whole blood, isolated PBMCs, or DNA extracted from either of those sample types. The immunoSEQ Assay, a bias-controlled multiplex PCR, was used to amplify TCRbeta CDR3 regions from genomic DNA. The study's own analysis went as follows. Nucleated cell counts per sample were estimated from amplification of reference gene primers within the assay. To quantify the absolute abundance of each unique TCRbeta CDR3 rearrangement, sequence reads were collapsed and filtered. Productive Simpson clonality was computed per sample as the square root of Simpson's diversity index over productive rearrangements. The source is immuneACCESS, and TCRdb retained only in-frame sequences with V and J called. Part of the clones is not carried over; for the studies checked, unresolved V genes explain less than half of this, and the remainder is unexplained. The V and J calls and clone size are taken from that table; D and trimming were inferred from the DNA. The sample table contains 80,000 to 100,000 clones; only one count was recorded for 81% of them. The top ten constitute about 4.1% of the sample.

Findings and caveats that apply to the study as a whole: How much clinical and demographic metadata was included differed by source and by participant, and the metadata was provided uncurated.

On this clone: Its antigen remains unidentified. Qualities for individual bases were not recorded, and no much larger clone is one base off.

Sequences KGHDR (CDR1) and SFDVKD (CDR2) are obtained from the germline V gene. The cysteine opens and the phenylalanine closes a CDR3 of 12 amino acids. Only the CDR3 DNA is retained, 36 bases long and in frame from the first base. V is reduced by 5 bases and J by 3 bases, leaving a spacing of 6 bases between them. The sequence was obtained from a man in his 60s with acute or convalescent COVID-19. The sequenced sample was peripheral blood. The rearranged chain carries TRBV24-1 and TRBJ1-2; a tentative D call is TRBD1 (5 bases match). The encoded CDR3 is CATSAGDYGYTF. Read as DNA, the sequence is TGTGCCACCAGTGCGGGGGACTATGGCTACACCTTC.